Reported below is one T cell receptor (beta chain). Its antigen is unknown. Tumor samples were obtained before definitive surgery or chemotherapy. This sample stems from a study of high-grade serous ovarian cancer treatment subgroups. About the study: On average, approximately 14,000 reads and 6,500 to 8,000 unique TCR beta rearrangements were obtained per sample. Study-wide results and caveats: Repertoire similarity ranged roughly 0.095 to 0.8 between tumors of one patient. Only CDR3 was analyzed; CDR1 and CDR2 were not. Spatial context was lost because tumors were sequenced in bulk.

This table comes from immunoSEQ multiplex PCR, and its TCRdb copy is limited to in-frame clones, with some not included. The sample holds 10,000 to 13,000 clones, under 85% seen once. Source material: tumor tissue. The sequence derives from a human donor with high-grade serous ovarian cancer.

The CDR3 loop is CASSPETGFGGYTF. As DNA, the CDR3 is TGTGCCAGCAGCCCTGAGACAGGGTTCGGCGGCTACACCTTC. The V and J genes are TRBV7-2 and TRBJ1-2, with TRBD1 matching 7 bases. Germline CDR1 is SGHTA and CDR2 is FQGNSA. V lost 5 bases and J lost 8; bases outside the gene matches: 11. The CDR3 covers 14 residues.